This TCR beta chain was retrieved from a study of blood T cell repertoires in COVID-19. Study overall: Nucleic acid was either cDNA or gDNA, and it came from T cells, B-cell-depleted T cells, or PBMCs.

Sequencing was performed with immunoSEQ multiplex PCR; in TCRdb, only in-frame clones are kept and a portion is missing. The sample shows 150,000 to 200,000 clones, 86% of them seen only once. The CDR3 loop spans 14 amino acids. Trimming took 1 base from V and 7 from J, leaving 11 bases between them. Germline CDR1 reads MGHRA; CDR2 reads YSYEKL. The J gene is TRBJ2-1, the V gene TRBV4-1; tentative D call: TRBD2 (5 bases). The sequenced sample consisted of PBMCs or T cells enriched from blood (not recorded which). The sequence derives from a woman aged 25-40 years who had recovered from COVID-19. The CDR3 reads CASSQADSGNEQFF. In DNA, the CDR3 is TGCGCCAGCAGCCAAGCGGATTCGGGAAATGAGCAGTTCTTC.